This TCR beta chain was profiled in a study of early T cells in non-severe SARS-CoV-2 infection. Study details: Whole-blood bulk RNA, unsorted, was sequenced, and chains were unpaired.

Unique molecular identifiers were affixed to single, distinct cDNA molecules. TCRdb called the 5' RACE reads again in MiXCR, with one record for every CDR3 protein. The data contain some 28,000 distinct CDR3 sequences, around 5.8% of them seen just once; the ten biggest clones take up approximately 5.2%. Overall study findings and caveats: Private and CD4 specificities were missed by VDJdb matching, skewed to anti-spike CD8.

Trimming took off 6 bases at V and 0 bases at J, with 15 bases between the two ends. CDR3 length: 15 amino acids. From germline, CDR1 is SGDLS and CDR2 YYNGEE. This clonotype was picked up many times. Its antigen is not known. This receptor was identified in an adult who was a healthcare worker with PCR-confirmed SARS-CoV-2 infection or an uninfected control (not recorded which). The specimen was whole blood. The chain links TRBV9 to TRBJ1-1; D remains unclear. The DNA of the CDR3 is TGTGCCAGCACCCGGGGTACAGACATGAACACTGAAGCTTTCTTT. It is translated as CASTRGTDMNTEAFF.